The source of this T cell receptor beta chain is a study of cytomegalovirus exposure and HLA in healthy donors. The germline gives CDR1 SGHVS, CDR2 FQNEAQ. V gave up 5 bases and J gave up 2 bases, with 4 bases separating them. The CDR3 consists of 12 residues. Notes on this clone: Its antigen is still unknown. This same CDR3 is encoded by further DNA sequences in the sample.

Use of 60 Vbeta and 13 Jbeta primers characterized the PCR. Libraries were prepared by immunoSEQ multiplex PCR; TCRdb keeps only in-frame clonotypes and omits some of them. The data hold about 160,000 clones, with around four fifths observed a single time. General study results and limits: It was reported that TCR beta sequences correctly inferred the HLA-A and HLA-B alleles for most subjects.

The clonotype originates from a male donor in good health and CMV-seropositive. The sample consisted of PBMCs. V and J are TRBV7-8 and TRBJ1-5; D ambiguous. The CDR3 region has the DNA TGTGCCAGCAGCCGCGGCAATCAGCCCCAGCATTTT. This encodes CASSRGNQPQHF.